This T cell receptor (beta chain) was obtained from a study of OX40 agonist ivuxolimab in advanced cancers. Method: immunoSEQ multiplex PCR; TCRdb's copy keeps in-frame clones and lacks some. The sample lists 55,000 or so clones, about nine tenths occurring once. Peripheral blood came from all dose cohorts at three timepoints. The J segment lost 3 bases and the V segment lost 1 base, leaving 7 bases of the junction unmatched. Germline loops: CDR1 LGHNA, CDR2 YNFKEQ. This CDR3 comprises 17 residues. This TCR was sampled from an adult with an advanced solid tumor such as melanoma, head and neck, liver or kidney cancer. The chain is built from TRBV4-2 and TRBJ2-2; TRBD2 matches 8 bases. The material sequenced was CD4+ or CD8+ T cells sorted from blood, taken in a trial of the OX40 agonist ivuxolimab. The CDR3 region has the DNA TGTGCCAGCAGCCAAGTAACTGTAGCGGGACACACCGGGGAGCTGTTTTTT. Residues: CASSQVTVAGHTGELFF.